One TCR beta chain is described in this entry. Its specificity is not known. Method: immunoSEQ multiplex PCR; TCRdb's copy keeps in-frame clones and lacks some. The sample includes fewer than 200,000 clones, roughly 92% of them seen just once. These data originate in a study of T cell responses to AZD1222 COVID-19 vaccine. Turning to the study itself: Pooling covered second doses at about 4 or about 12 weeks. Study conclusions and caveats: The donor cohort was predominantly white British with a female majority, and clonal diversity may have been underestimated.

V lost 4 bases, J lost 3 bases, and 8 bases lay in between. Germline CDR1 is SGDLS and CDR2 is YYNGEE. The CDR3 has 13 amino acids. This chain joins TRBV9 and TRBJ1-3; D is perhaps TRBD1 (5 bases). This clonotype was sampled from an adult in good health. The material sequenced was peripheral blood, taken on day 0 of AZD1222 vaccination. This CDR3 is CASSLTDGNTIYF. CDR3 nucleotides: TGTGCCAGCAGCTTGACAGATGGAAACACCATATATTTT.